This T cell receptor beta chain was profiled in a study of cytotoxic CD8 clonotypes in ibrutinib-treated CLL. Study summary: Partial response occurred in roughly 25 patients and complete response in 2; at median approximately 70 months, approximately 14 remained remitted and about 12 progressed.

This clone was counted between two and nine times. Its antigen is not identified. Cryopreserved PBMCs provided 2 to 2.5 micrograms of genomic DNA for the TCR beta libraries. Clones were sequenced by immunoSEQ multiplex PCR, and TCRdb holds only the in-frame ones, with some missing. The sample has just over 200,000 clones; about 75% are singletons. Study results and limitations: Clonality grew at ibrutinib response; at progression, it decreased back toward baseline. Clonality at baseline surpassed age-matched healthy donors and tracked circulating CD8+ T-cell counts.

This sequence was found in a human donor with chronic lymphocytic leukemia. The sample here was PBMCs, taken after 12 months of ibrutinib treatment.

The CDR3 DNA follows: TGCGCCAGCAGCTTGGGGGGACAGGTCAATAATGAAAAACTGTTTTTT. This encodes CASSLGGQVNNEKLFF. The chain has TRBV5-1 and TRBJ1-4; 8 bases align to TRBD1. The CDR3 has 16 residues. Germline CDR1 and CDR2: SGHRS and YFSETQ. After removal of 0 bases from V and 4 bases from J, the junction contained 5 bases not matched to a gene.